This T cell receptor (beta chain) was observed in a study of T cell changes during pregnancy in multiple sclerosis. The V end was cut by 5 bases, the J end by 10 bases, with 11 bases between. The CDR3 contains 11 residues. Germline V CDR1 and CDR2: MGHDK, SYGVNS. The data were produced by immunoSEQ multiplex PCR, yet TCRdb's version contains in-frame clones alone and is incomplete. The sample contains roughly 80,000 clones, about 93% of which appear only once. This clone was detected only a few times. This sample comprised peripheral blood, obtained in the first trimester of pregnancy. The V and J genes are TRBV25-1 and TRBJ1-1; tentatively, D is TRBD1 (5 bases). The source is a female donor with multiple sclerosis, enrolled in a pregnancy study. CDR3 nucleotide sequence: TGTGCCAGCAGTAGACAGACTAGAGCTTTCTTT. Translated, it gives CASSRQTRAFF.